The count of the clone carrying this T cell receptor (beta chain) is one. The CDR3 covers 15 residues. Germline V CDR1 and CDR2: SGHTS, YDEGEE. The J segment lost 4 bases and the V segment lost 6 bases, leaving 13 bases of the junction unmatched. This entry is derived from a study of blood T cell repertoires in COVID-19. Study at large: The origin of the acute and convalescent COVID-19 samples was the United States, Italy and Spain. PBMCs, B-cell-depleted T cells, or T cells provided the cDNA or gDNA that made up the material.

In the source study's methods: Using reference gene primer amplification, nucleated cell counts were estimated. Some clones are missing from TCRdb's copy, which holds only in-frame ones; the method was immunoSEQ multiplex PCR. Clonal size and the V and J genes are those of that table, whereas D and trimming came from the DNA. This sample carries about 220,000 clones, approximately 85% of them seen once, and the ten largest clones take over 2.5%. The chain joins TRBV5-8 to TRBJ2-7, with TRBD1 matching over 7 bases. This clonotype originated in a man between 45 and 60 years old who had recovered from COVID-19. Sequencing input: peripheral blood. In nucleotides, the CDR3 is TGTGCCAGCATACCAAGGACAGGATCCCCTTACGAGCAGTACTTC. This gives the protein CASIPRTGSPYEQYF.